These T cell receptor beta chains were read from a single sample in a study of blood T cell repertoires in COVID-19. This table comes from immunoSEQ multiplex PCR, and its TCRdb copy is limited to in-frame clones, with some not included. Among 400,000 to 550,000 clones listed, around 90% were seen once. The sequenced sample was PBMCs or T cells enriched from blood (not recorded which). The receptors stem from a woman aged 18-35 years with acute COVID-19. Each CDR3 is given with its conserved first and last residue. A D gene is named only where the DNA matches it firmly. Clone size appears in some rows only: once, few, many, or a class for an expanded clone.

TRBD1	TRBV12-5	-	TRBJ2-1	TGTGCTAGTGGCCCGGACAGGGCGGTTGAGCAGTTCTTC	CASGPDRAVEQFF
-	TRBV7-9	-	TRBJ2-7	TGTGCCAGCAGCTTAGGCGGGTTACTCTCCTACGAGCAGTACTTC	CASSLGGLLSYEQYF
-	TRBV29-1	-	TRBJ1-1	TGCAGCCATCAAACAACATTAGCCAAAGCTTTCTTT	CSHQTTLAKAFF
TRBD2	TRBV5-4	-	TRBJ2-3	TGTGCCAGCGCCGGTAGCGGGAGTAGCGCAGATACGCAGTATTTT	CASAGSGSSADTQYF
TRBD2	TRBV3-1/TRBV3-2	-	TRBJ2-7	TGTGCCAGCAGCCCGTCCCTAGCAGCGGGGAAGTACGAGCAGTACTTC	CASSPSLAAGKYEQYF
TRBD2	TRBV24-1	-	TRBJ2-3	TGTGCCACCAGTGATCGGACTAGCCGCACAGATACGCAGTATTTT	CATSDRTSRTDTQYF
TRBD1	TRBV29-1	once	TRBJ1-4	TGCAGCGTTGGCCAGGGGCAGGGGGCTAATGAAAAACTGTTTTTT	CSVGQGQGANEKLFF
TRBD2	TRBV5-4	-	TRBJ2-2	TGTGCCAGCAGCGAGGGACTAATGAACACCGGGGAGCTGTTTTTT	CASSEGLMNTGELFF
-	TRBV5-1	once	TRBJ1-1	TGCGCCAGCAGTCCCCCAGGAGGCACTGAAGCTTTCTTT	CASSPPGGTEAFF
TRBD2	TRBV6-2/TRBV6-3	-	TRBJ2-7	TGTGCCAGCAGTTACTCAAGGACTAGCGGGAACTACGAGCAGTACTTC	CASSYSRTSGNYEQYF
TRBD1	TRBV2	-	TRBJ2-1	TGTGCCAGCAGGAAGACAGGGAAGCTATACAATGAGCAGTTCTTC	CASRKTGKLYNEQFF
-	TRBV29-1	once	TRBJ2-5	TGCAGCGTGCGACAGCCGGAGACCCAGTACTTC	CSVRQPETQYF
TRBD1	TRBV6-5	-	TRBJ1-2	TGTGCCAGCAGAATAGGGACAGGGGGCGCCGGGGGCTACACCTTC	CASRIGTGGAGGYTF
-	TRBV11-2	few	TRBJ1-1	TGTGCCAGCAGCTTAGGGGGGGTGATCACTGAAGCTTTCTTT	CASSLGGVITEAFF
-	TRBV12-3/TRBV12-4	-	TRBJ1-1	TGTGCCAGCCACTTAGGGAGGAGCACTGAAGCTTTCTTT	CASHLGRSTEAFF
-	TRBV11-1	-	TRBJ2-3	TGTGCCAGCAGCTTAGTAGGGGCGCAGGTCGCAGATACGCAGTATTTT	CASSLVGAQVADTQYF
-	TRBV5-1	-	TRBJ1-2	TGCGCCAGCAGCTTGGAGCCTAAATCCTATGGCTACACCTTC	CASSLEPKSYGYTF
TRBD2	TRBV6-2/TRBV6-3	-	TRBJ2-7	TGTGCCAGCAGTAAAAGGAGTCCGGGACTAGCGGTCTACGAGCAGTACTTC	CASSKRSPGLAVYEQYF
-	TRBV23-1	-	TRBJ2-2	TGCGCCAGCAGTCAGGAAGGGGCCGGGGAGCTGTTTTTT	CASSQEGAGELFF
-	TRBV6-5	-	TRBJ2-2	TGTGCCAGCAGTTACTCGCCGAGTGCCGGGGAGCTGTTTTTT	CASSYSPSAGELFF
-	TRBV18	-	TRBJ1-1	TGTGCCAGCTCACCAGCCAGGGAGAACACTGAAGCTTTCTTT	CASSPARENTEAFF
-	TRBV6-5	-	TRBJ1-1	TGTGCCAGCAGTTACGCCGAACAGGGTACTGAAGCTTTCTTT	CASSYAEQGTEAFF
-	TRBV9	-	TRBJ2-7	TGTGCCAGCAGCGTAGAGGCAGGGGTTTACCCCTACGAGCAGTACTTC	CASSVEAGVYPYEQYF
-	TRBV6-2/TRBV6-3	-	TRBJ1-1	TGTGCCAGCAGTTACCCCAGGGATCCGTCGGTTGGCACTGAAGCTTTCTTT	CASSYPRDPSVGTEAFF
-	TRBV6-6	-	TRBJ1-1	TGTGCCAGCAGTCAACAGGTCGCGAGCACTGAAGCTTTCTTT	CASSQQVASTEAFF
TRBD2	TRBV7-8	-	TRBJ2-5	TGTGCCAGCAGTCAACTTTGGATTAGCGGGGATAAAATACAAGAGACCCAGTACTTC	CASSQLWISGDKIQETQYF
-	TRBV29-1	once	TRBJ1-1	TGCAGCGTACTAGGAGGCAGTGAAGCTTTCTTT	CSVLGGSEAFF
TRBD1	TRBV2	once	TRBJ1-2	TGTGCCAGCAGCGAAGGGACAGGCCCCTATGGCTACACCTTC	CASSEGTGPYGYTF
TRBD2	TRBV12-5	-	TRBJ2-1	TGTGCTAGTGGCCCTTTGGCGGGGGGCGGGTACAATGAGCAGTTCTTC	CASGPLAGGGYNEQFF
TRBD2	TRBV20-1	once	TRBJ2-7	TGCAGTGCTAGTGATAGCGGGATAACCTACGAGCAGTACTTC	CSASDSGITYEQYF
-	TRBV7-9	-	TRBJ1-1	TGTGCCAGCAGCTTCGGTTATATGAACACTGAAGCTTTCTTT	CASSFGYMNTEAFF
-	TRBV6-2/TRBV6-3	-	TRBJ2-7	TGTGCCAGCAGTATTGGTAGTTTGGTCGAGCAGTACTTC	CASSIGSLVEQYF
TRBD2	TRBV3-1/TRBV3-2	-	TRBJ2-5	TGTGCCAGCAGCCTCCCCCGACTAGCTAAAGAGACCCAGTACTTC	CASSLPRLAKETQYF
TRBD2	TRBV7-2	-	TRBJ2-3	TGTGCCAGCAGCTTAGTTTCTAGCGGCTCAGATACGCAGTATTTT	CASSLVSSGSDTQYF
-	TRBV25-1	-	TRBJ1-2	TGTGCCAGCCAAGGACTGCACAGACACTACACCTTC	CASQGLHRHYTF
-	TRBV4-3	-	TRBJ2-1	TGCGCCAGCAGCCCTTCCCGGGACACATCATACAATGAGCAGTTCTTC	CASSPSRDTSYNEQFF
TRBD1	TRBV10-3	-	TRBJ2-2	TGTGCCATCAGCCGGACAGGGATGGGCGGGGAGCTGTTTTTT	CAISRTGMGGELFF
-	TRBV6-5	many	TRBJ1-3	TGTGCCAGCAGTTACTCGATCCACAGCTCTGGAAACACCATATATTTT	CASSYSIHSSGNTIYF
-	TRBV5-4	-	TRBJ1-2	TGTGCCAGCAGCTTAGATGAGGCCTATGGCTACACCTTC	CASSLDEAYGYTF
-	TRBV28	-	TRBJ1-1	TGTGCCATAGGGGCCGTAATTGAAGCTTTCTTT	CAIGAVIEAFF
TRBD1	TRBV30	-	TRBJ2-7	TGTGCCTGGAGATCAAGTCTTCCCGGACAGGGGGCATACGAGCAGTACTTC	CAWRSSLPGQGAYEQYF
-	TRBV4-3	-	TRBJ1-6	TGCGCCAGCAGCCAAGATATGAGAGACAATCCCTTTTCACCCCTCCACTTT	CASSQDMRDNPFSPLHF
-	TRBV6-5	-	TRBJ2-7	TGTGCCAGCAGTTACTCGATAGGTTCGGGACTCTACGAGCAGTACTTC	CASSYSIGSGLYEQYF
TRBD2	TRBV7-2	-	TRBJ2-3	TGTGCCAGCAGCCCTGGACTAGCAAGCGATACGCAGTATTTT	CASSPGLASDTQYF
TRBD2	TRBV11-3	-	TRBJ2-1	TGTGCCAGCAGCCGCGGACTAGCGGGAGGCGGTGAGCAGTTCTTC	CASSRGLAGGGEQFF
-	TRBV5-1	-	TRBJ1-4	TGCGCCAGCAGCCTGGTGGGGGCGGTGAATGAAAAACTGTTTTTT	CASSLVGAVNEKLFF
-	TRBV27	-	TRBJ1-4	TGTGCCAGCAGCCCGACAGGCCCTTTTTCTCCTGAAAAACTGTTTTTT	CASSPTGPFSPEKLFF
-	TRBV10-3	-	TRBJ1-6	TGTGCCATCAGTGCCGGGCAGGGTTCACCCCTCCACTTT	CAISAGQGSPLHF
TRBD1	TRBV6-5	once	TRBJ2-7	TGTGCCAGCAGCTCGACCCCCAGGGGGCGATACGAGCAGTACTTC	CASSSTPRGRYEQYF
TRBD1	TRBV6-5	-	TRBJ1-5	TGTGCCAGCAGTTCCGGGACAGAATCGAATCAGCCCCAGCATTTT	CASSSGTESNQPQHF
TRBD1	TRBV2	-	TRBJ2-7	TGTGCCAGCAGCGCCGGGACAGGTCCCTACGAGCAGTACTTC	CASSAGTGPYEQYF
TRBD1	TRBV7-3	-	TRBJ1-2	TGTGCCAGCAGCTTAAACCCGCAGGGACAGGGCTACACCTTC	CASSLNPQGQGYTF